This T cell receptor (beta chain) was identified in a study of beta chain features in type 1 diabetes. Overall study: Researchers looked at about 110 million sorted cells across all samples.

Germline V gives CDR1 SQVTM, CDR2 ANQGSEA. This CDR3 is built from 13 residues. Comments on this clone: Its antigen remains unidentified.

The investigators reverse transcribed all of the isolated RNA, so they sequenced expressed TCRB transcripts. For naive, central memory and regulatory T cell samples, reads averaged roughly 4 million. Profiled with immunoSEQ multiplex PCR; TCRdb holds only in-frame clones, not every one. The sample consists of about 330,000 clones, roughly 9.6% of them appearing once. General study results and limits: Any HLA type influence on TCRB rearrangement was left unresolved here. Cells with high TCR expression could be over-represented when cDNA is sequenced.

The clonotype comes from a woman in her 30s in good health. The V call is TRBV29-1, the J call TRBJ2-7; D is possibly TRBD2 (6 bases). The sequenced material came from naive CD4+ T cells from blood. The CDR3 spells CSGGGGPTYEQYF. The CDR3, as DNA: TGCAGTGGTGGGGGAGGCCCTACCTACGAGCAGTACTTC.